This T cell receptor (beta chain) was documented in a study of glioma-infiltrating T cells after dendritic cell vaccination. Here immunoSEQ multiplex PCR was the method, and the copy in TCRdb shows in-frame clones only, minus some. Here the sample spans 100,000 to 120,000 clones, nearly 90% being singletons. The CDR3 runs 14 residues. Germline V gives CDR1 SEHNR, CDR2 FQNEAQ (reference sequence). V was cut by 2 bases and J by 1 base, with 8 bases left in between. This sample's time point: after dendritic cell vaccination, including at tumor progression/relapse. No glioblastoma patient carried an isocitrate dehydrogenase mutation.

The source material was blood, sampled after dendritic cell vaccination. The chain couples TRBV7-9 to TRBJ1-1; no clear D gene. This TCR derives from a human donor with glioblastoma. The CDR3 protein is CASSLKGGNTEAFF. The CDR3, as DNA: TGTGCCAGCAGCTTAAAGGGAGGGAACACTGAAGCTTTCTTT.